The 28 T cell receptor beta chains below were found in one sample sequenced in a study of a mutant IDH1 vaccine in newly diagnosed glioma (dated by TCRdb to the early 2020s). The time point label here, explained by the study, means: week 5, during vaccination. A 20-mer mutant IDH1 peptide at 300 micrograms in Montanide made up each vaccine dose, which was injected subcutaneously together with topical imiquimod. These TCRs' antigens remain unknown. Receptor libraries were prepared by the immunoSEQ multiplex PCR assay. In TCRdb, the immuneACCESS table is reduced to in-frame sequences with V and J assigned. These tables do not hold every clone; where another copy was compared, an unresolved V gene accounts for under half, and the others remain unexplained. This sample comprises over 30,000 clones, roughly three fifths of them detected only once. Of the sample, 11% falls within the top ten clones. Sequencing was performed on PBMCs, taken from a glioma patient whose treatment included an IDH1 peptide vaccine. These receptors all come from a woman between 18 and 30 years old with glioma.

Here the CDR3 reads CASSLSPLGQTYEQYF. The DNA for the CDR3 is TGCGCCAGCAGCCTGTCCCCCCTTGGACAGACCTACGAGCAGTACTTC. The chain employs TRBV5-1 and TRBJ2-5; D is possibly TRBD1 (6 bases). With the DNA end fitting TRBJ2-7 better, the J assignment may be wrong. This CDR3 spans 16 amino acids. The V gene's germline CDR1 is SGHRS and CDR2 YFSETQ.

This clone has more than one count but fewer than ten. The CDR3 protein is CASSLVQGGPLHF. The DNA for the CDR3 is TGTGCCAGCAGCTTAGTTCAGGGCGGACCCCTCCACTTT. The V gene is TRBV7-8, the J gene TRBJ1-6; D is perhaps TRBD1 (5 bases). CDR3 size: 13 residues. In germline, CDR1 is SGHVS, CDR2 FQNEAQ. V was clipped by 1 base and J by 12 bases, with 10 bases between them.

The rearrangement uses TRBV5-6 and TRBJ2-3; possibly TRBD2 for D (6 bases). Trimming pared 0 bases from V and 4 bases from J, leaving 12 bases between. This CDR3 is built from 15 residues. The V gene's germline CDR1 is SGHDT and CDR2 YYEEEE. Here the CDR3 reads CASSLAGTGADTQYF. The CDR3 bases are TGTGCCAGCAGCTTGGCAGGGACTGGAGCAGATACGCAGTATTTT.

This sequence joins TRBV28 and TRBJ2-7; 7 positions match TRBD1. Trimming at V came to 6 bases and at J to 6 bases, leaving 8 bases not matched to a gene. CDR1 is MDHEN and CDR2 is SYDVKM in the germline V gene. The CDR3 covers 13 residues. CDR3 loop: CASSPPDRAEQYF. DNA for the CDR3: TGTGCCAGCAGCCCTCCTGACAGGGCCGAGCAGTACTTC.

The gene calls are TRBV6-5 and TRBJ2-1; 9 positions agree with TRBD2. Germline-derived CDR1 and CDR2 are MNHEY and SVGAGI. The ends lost 8 bases at V and 5 bases at J; junction bases unmatched: 10. CDR3 length: 15 amino acids. CDR3 region: CASSLAGVLDNEQFF. In DNA form, the CDR3 reads TGTGCCAGCTCTTTAGCGGGAGTTCTGGACAATGAGCAGTTCTTC.

The chain combines TRBV18 with TRBJ2-1; D may be TRBD1 (6 bases). Trimming removed 8 bases from V and 5 bases from J, with 10 bases in between. Germline V gene sequence: CDR1 KGHSH, CDR2 LQKENI. There are 12 residues in the CDR3. CDR3: CASEGGNNEQFF. The CDR3 DNA is TGTGCCAGCGAAGGGGGAAACAATGAGCAGTTCTTC.

J is TRBJ2-7 and V is TRBV27; D perhaps matches TRBD1 (6 bases). The V and J ends lost 5 bases and 6 bases respectively, with 32 bases between them. The CDR3 is made up of 19 amino acids. CDR1 is MNHEY, CDR2 SMNVEV, per germline (reference sequence). In nucleotides, the CDR3 is TGTGCCAGCAGTCCCTCCGGGACAACACCACCGAGCGGAAGTTCCGAGCAGTACTTC. Translating gives CASSPSGTTPPSGSSEQYF.

This chain links TRBV5-1 with TRBJ2-1; 7 bases fit TRBD2. Germline CDR1 SGHRS, CDR2 YFSETQ. V lost 5 bases to trimming and J lost 8 bases; unmatched junction nucleotides: 4. This CDR3 spans 12 amino acids. Written as DNA, the CDR3 is TGCGCCAGCAGAGCGGGGTACGATGAGCAGTTCTTC. Amino acids: CASRAGYDEQFF.

This clone occurred once. This chain connects TRBV6-1 to TRBJ2-7; no reliable D call. CDR3 length: 12 residues. CDR1 and CDR2 from the germline V gene are MNHNS and SASEGT. The V end was cut by 7 bases, the J end by 0 bases, with 7 bases between. CDR3 region: CASKGYSYEQYF. The CDR3 nucleotides read TGTGCCAGCAAAGGTTACTCCTACGAGCAGTACTTC.

The chain uses TRBV5-1 and TRBJ2-1, with a weak D call TRBD1 (6 bases). V was clipped by 2 bases and J by 8 bases, with 8 bases between them. The germline V gene has CDR1 SGHRS and CDR2 YFSETQ. The CDR3 spans 12 residues. The CDR3 region is CASSLQGDEQFF. CDR3 in DNA: TGCGCCAGCAGCTTACAGGGAGATGAGCAGTTCTTC. Filled out from reference TRBV5-1 and TRBJ2-1, the complete variable domain reads KAGVTQTPRYLIKTRGQQVTLSCSPISGHRSVSWYQQTPGQGLQFLFEYFSETQRNKGNFPGRFSGRQFSNSRSEMNVSTLELGDSALYLCASSLQGDEQFFGPGTRLTVL.

This clone was recorded a few times. This rearrangement joins TRBV27 to TRBJ1-4; D possibly corresponds to TRBD1 (6 bases). V lost 6 bases and J lost 7, with 15 bases in between. This CDR3 region has 14 residues. Germline lookup yields CDR1 MNHEY and CDR2 SMNVEV (reference sequence). CDR3 sequence: CASRNKGGSEKLFF. CDR3 DNA: TGTGCCAGCAGGAATAAAGGGGGGAGTGAAAAACTGTTTTTT. The entire variable domain, with the rest obtained from reference TRBV27 and TRBJ1-4, is as follows: EAQVTQNPRYLITVTGKKLTVTCSQNMNHEYMSWYRQDPGLGLRQIYYSMNVEVTDKGDVPEGYKVSRKEKRNFPLILESPSPNQTSLYFCASRNKGGSEKLFFGSGTQLSVL.

The chain is built from TRBV11-3 and TRBJ1-3; D perhaps matches TRBD1 (5 bases). Trimming took off 5 bases at V and 6 bases at J, with 14 bases between the two ends. There are 14 residues in the CDR3. CDR1 and CDR2 from the germline V gene are SGHNT and YENEEA. DNA of the CDR3: TGTGCCAGCAGCACCCAAGGGACCTTAAACACCATATATTTT. Translated: CASSTQGTLNTIYF.

This clone was counted a few times. The chain employs TRBV27 and TRBJ2-7; D unclear. There are 13 residues in the CDR3. The V gene's germline CDR1 is MNHEY and CDR2 SMNVEV (reference sequence). The V and J ends lost 5 bases and 3 bases respectively, with 11 bases between them. CDR3 sequence: CASSAYSGYEQYF. As DNA, the CDR3 is TGTGCCAGCAGTGCGTACAGTGGCTACGAGCAGTACTTC.

There are a few counts of this clone. The chain links TRBV2 to TRBJ1-2; D gene ambiguous. There are 14 residues in the CDR3. V was shortened by 3 bases and J by 4 bases, with 12 bases between the two germline ends. The germline CDR1 and CDR2 sequences are SNHLY and FYNNEI. CDR3 sequence (DNA): TGTGCCAGCAGTGATGGCACACGGGTCTATGGCTACACCTTC. Amino acids: CASSDGTRVYGYTF.

The chain employs TRBV7-2 and TRBJ2-2; the match to TRBD1 covers 8 bases. The CDR3 totals 15 residues. Germline assignment: CDR1 SGHTA and CDR2 FQGNSA. Unmatched junction bases numbered 12, after V lost 11 bases and J lost 4 bases. Here the CDR3 reads CAVQTGVASTGELFF. As DNA, the CDR3 is TGTGCCGTGCAGACAGGGGTCGCGAGCACCGGGGAGCTGTTTTTT. The complete variable domain, with remaining parts taken from reference TRBV7-2 and TRBJ2-2, reads GAGVSQSPSNKVTEKGKDVELRCDPISGHTALYWYRQSLGQGLEFLIYFQGNSAPDKSGLPSDRFSAERTGGSVSTLTIQRTQQEDSAVYLCAVQTGVASTGELFFGEGSRLTVL.

V gene TRBV30 combines with J gene TRBJ1-5; no reliable D call. The germline V gene has CDR1 GTSNPN and CDR2 SVGIG (reference sequence). This CDR3 region has 13 residues. V was cut by 6 bases and J by 4 bases, with 13 bases left in between. CDR3 coding DNA: TGTGCCTGTCGGGAGCAATCGAATCAGCCCCAGCATTTT. Protein product: CACREQSNQPQHF.

The rearrangement joins TRBV10-3 to TRBJ1-1, with a possible D match to TRBD1 (6 bases). Germline V gene sequence: CDR1 ENHRY, CDR2 SYGVKD. V lost 2 bases and J 5 bases, leaving 6 bases between the germline ends. The CDR3 is 12 residues long. The CDR3, as DNA: TGTGCCATCAGTGAGACAGGGACTGAAGCTTTCTTT. It is translated as CAISETGTEAFF.

The rearrangement links TRBV2 to TRBJ1-4, with unresolved D. The germline CDR1 and CDR2 sequences are SNHLY and FYNNEI. V lost 7 bases and J lost 1, with 16 bases in between. The length of the CDR3 is 16 residues. The CDR3 here is CASTDPLWGTNEKLFF. CDR3 nucleotides: TGTGCCAGCACTGACCCATTATGGGGAACTAATGAAAAACTGTTTTTT.

This chain connects TRBV7-6 to TRBJ2-5; possibly TRBD1 or TRBD2 for D (5 bases each). V lost 7 bases, J lost 4 bases, and 19 bases lay in between. Per the germline V gene, CDR1 is SGHVS and CDR2 is FNYEAQ. This CDR3 region has 15 residues. The CDR3 DNA sequence: TGTGCCAGCACCAAAGCCGGGACGTCCGCAGAGACCCAGTACTTC. Its translation: CASTKAGTSAETQYF. Drawing the rest from reference TRBV7-6 and TRBJ2-5, the complete variable domain is GAGVSQSPRYKVTKRGQDVALRCDPISGHVSLYWYRQALGQGPEFLTYFNYEAQQDKSGLPNDRFSAERPEGSISTLTIQRTEQRDSAMYRCASTKAGTSAETQYFGPGTRLLVL.

V and J are TRBV7-9 and TRBJ2-1, with 10 bases matching TRBD1. CDR3 length equals 15 residues. Losses at the gene ends were 6 bases for V and 9 bases for J; bases not matched to a gene: 11. CDR1 SEHNR and CDR2 FQNEAQ come from the germline V gene (reference sequence). The chain's CDR3 is CASSRWTGGTIEQFF. The CDR3 DNA reads as TGTGCCAGCAGTCGATGGACAGGGGGGACCATTGAGCAGTTCTTC.

The gene calls are TRBV11-2 and TRBJ2-1; TRBD2 aligns across 9 bases. Germline assignment: CDR1 SGHAT and CDR2 FQNNGV. This CDR3 region has 16 residues. With V trimmed by 3 bases and J by 7 bases, 10 bases remained unmatched. CDR3 loop: CASSFLAGGPTNEQFF. Here the CDR3 DNA reads TGTGCCAGCAGCTTCTTGGCGGGAGGGCCTACAAATGAGCAGTTCTTC.

The DNA for the CDR3 is TGTGCCAGCAGCTTATCGGGGCAGGGGAATGAGCAGTTCTTC. Translation: CASSLSGQGNEQFF. The V and J genes are TRBV7-9 and TRBJ2-1, with D possibly TRBD1 on 6 matching bases. This CDR3 comprises 14 residues. Germline V CDR1 and CDR2: SEHNR, FQNEAQ (reference sequence). V was clipped by 2 bases and J by 7 bases, with 12 bases between them.

This chain links TRBV7-2 with TRBJ2-7, with 11 bases lining up with TRBD2. Germline CDR1 and CDR2: SGHTA and FQGNSA. The CDR3 extends over 15 amino acids. V gave up 3 bases and J gave up 6 bases; unmatched junction bases: 7. CDR3 coding DNA: TGTGCCAGCAGCTTTAGCGGGGGGGCGTTAGGCGAGCAGTACTTC. Protein product: CASSFSGGALGEQYF.

The CDR3 loop is CASSLGGRGEGETQYF. CDR3 bases: TGTGCCAGCAGTTTAGGGGGCAGGGGAGAAGGGGAGACCCAGTACTTC. The genes are TRBV28 and TRBJ2-5; D may be TRBD1 (6 bases). V lost 2 bases to trimming and J lost 5 bases, with 18 bases between them. The CDR3 has 16 residues. CDR1 is MDHEN and CDR2 is SYDVKM in the germline V gene.

This rearrangement joins TRBV27 to TRBJ2-5; TRBD2 matches 15 bases. The CDR3 covers 19 residues. Looked up from germline, CDR1 is MNHEY and CDR2 is SMNVEV (reference sequence). V was clipped by 6 bases and J by 0 bases; unmatched bases: 11. The CDR3 DNA reads as TGTGCCAGCAGCCCACCCCTTGGGACTAGCGGGAGGTACCAAGAGACCCAGTACTTC. Its protein product is CASSPPLGTSGRYQETQYF.

The chain uses TRBV19 and TRBJ1-2; 10 nucleotides match TRBD1. CDR1 LNHDA and CDR2 SQIVND come from the germline V gene (reference sequence). The CDR3 totals 18 residues. V lost 7 bases and J lost 7; bases outside the gene matches: 21. CDR3 bases: TGTGCCAGTAACAGCCGGGGGACAGGGGCCGTTAGTGTCTTTGGCTACACCTTC. It specifies CASNSRGTGAVSVFGYTF.

The chain carries TRBV5-4 and TRBJ2-7, with a tentative D call TRBD2 (6 bases). CDR3 length: 13 amino acids. Germline V gene data show CDR1 as SGHNT and CDR2 as YYREEE (reference sequence). The ends were cut back, 4 bases at V and 3 bases at J, with 11 bases in the middle. The CDR3 is CASSPPGVYEQYF. CDR3 sequence (DNA): TGTGCCAGCAGCCCCCCGGGGGTCTACGAGCAGTACTTC.

This clone appeared a few times. The V call is TRBV18, the J call TRBJ1-4, with no clear D. Between the trimmed V and J ends, which lost 5 bases and 3 bases, there was a span of 22 bases. The CDR3 is 18 amino acids. Germline V CDR1 and CDR2: KGHSH, LQKENI. In DNA, the CDR3 is TGTGCCAGCTCAACTCCCGCCTTAAGGGTTAGTGCTAATGAAAAACTGTTTTTT. This encodes CASSTPALRVSANEKLFF.